This TCR beta chain was captured by sequencing in a study of OX40 agonist ivuxolimab in advanced cancers. Using immunoSEQ multiplex PCR, the repertoire was profiled, and TCRdb retains in-frame clones only, with some absent. The sample holds about 33,000 clones, 88% seen once. The germline gives CDR1 SGHTA, CDR2 FQGNSA. The length of the CDR3 is 16 residues. Trimming at V came to 5 bases and at J to 0 bases, leaving 6 bases not matched to a gene. It was autoimmune disease history or systemic immunosuppression that excluded patients. The origin of this receptor is an adult with an advanced solid tumor such as melanoma, head and neck, liver or kidney cancer. Sequencing used CD4+ or CD8+ T cells sorted from blood, obtained in a trial of the OX40 agonist ivuxolimab. J is TRBJ2-4 and V is TRBV7-2; TRBD2 matches 8 bases. The CDR3 spells CASSLSGVLAKNIQYF. CDR3 nucleotides: TGTGCCAGCAGCCTTAGCGGGGTGCTAGCCAAAAACATTCAGTACTTC.